These 18 T cell receptor beta chains share one sample of origin, sequenced in a study of patients and donors after allogeneic stem cell transplantation (dated by TCRdb to the early 2020s). The protocol used for the library was RT-PCR. Sequencing took place on a NextSeq 550. TCRdb cleaned the public reads at Q25 with fastp, built clones with MiXCR and kept in-frame beta chains. Each entry merges the rows of one CDR3 protein and shows their most common DNA and genes. This sample comprises roughly 250,000 distinct CDR3 sequences, roughly 13% of them detected only once. 11% of the sample is in the top ten clones. Material: blood, either unsorted or a sorted T cell fraction (not recorded which). All receptors come from a human donor who was either an allogeneic HSCT recipient or a stem cell or donor lymphocyte infusion donor (not recorded which). It is not recorded whose cells these are; they may come from a transplant donor.

J is TRBJ1-1 and V is TRBV15; weak D call: TRBD1 (5 bases). V lost 0 bases, J lost 3 bases, and 20 bases lay in between. The CDR3 length is 18 residues. Per the germline V gene, CDR1 is LNHNV and CDR2 is YYDKDF (reference sequence). CDR3 bases: TGTGCCACCAGCAGAGATCATTTGGGGGGAGGAGCGTACACTGAAGCTTTCTTT. Amino acids: CATSRDHLGGGAYTEAFF.

The chain couples TRBV7-8 to TRBJ1-2; perhaps TRBD1 as D (5 bases). The length of the CDR3 is 16 residues. Trimming stripped 5 bases from V and 5 bases from J, with 21 bases between. Per the germline V gene, CDR1 is SGHVS and CDR2 is FQNEAQ. CDR3 region: CASSGGLRDGQYGYTF. The DNA of the CDR3 is TGTGCCAGCAGCGGAGGTCTAAGGGACGGACAATATGGCTACACCTTC. Complete variable domain (other parts from reference TRBV7-8 and TRBJ1-2): GAGVSQSPRYKVAKRGQDVALRCDPISGHVSLFWYQQALGQGPEFLTYFQNEAQLDKSGLPSDRFFAERPEGSVSTLKIQRTQQEDSAVYLCASSGGLRDGQYGYTFGSGTRLTVV.

J is TRBJ2-7 and V is TRBV5-1; the match to TRBD2 covers 13 bases. J lost 6 bases, V lost 6 bases, and 6 bases had no gene match. The CDR3 is 14 residues long. Germline CDR1 SGHRS, CDR2 YFSETQ. CDR3 residues: CASNRTSGRGEQYF. CDR3 bases: TGCGCCAGCAACCGGACTAGCGGGAGAGGCGAGCAGTACTTC.

This clonotype was observed many times. V and J are TRBV30 and TRBJ1-2; D call uncertain. CDR3 length: 13 residues. Germline values: CDR1 GTSNPN, CDR2 SVGIG (reference sequence). With 4 bases removed from V and 4 bases from J, the gap between germline ends came to 13 bases. In nucleotides, the CDR3 is TGTGCCTGGACAGAACCCGGGATCTATGGCTACACCTTC. It translates to CAWTEPGIYGYTF.

This clonotype has a count of ten or more. The CDR3 bases are TGTGCCAGCAATCCAAGCGGGGGGGGGAATGAGCAGTTCTTC. Protein: CASNPSGGGNEQFF. V usage is TRBV12-3 or TRBV12-4 and J usage is TRBJ2-1, with TRBD2 matching 10 bases. The CDR3 consists of 14 residues. V trimming: 7 bases; J trimming: 7 bases; junction bases outside the gene matches: 7.

The chain combines TRBV6-1 with TRBJ1-2; possible D gene TRBD1, 6 bases. V lost 2 bases and J 2 bases, leaving 18 bases between the germline ends. The CDR3 totals 17 residues. Germline assignment: CDR1 MNHNS and CDR2 SASEGT. CDR3 amino acids: CASSELLGGSRNYGYTF. The CDR3 DNA reads as TGTGCCAGCAGTGAATTGTTAGGGGGGAGTAGGAACTATGGCTACACCTTC.

The rearrangement joins TRBV19 to TRBJ1-1; D remains unclear. Germline-derived CDR1 and CDR2 are LNHDA and SQIVND (reference sequence). The length of the CDR3 is 15 residues. The V end lost 0 bases, the J end lost 4 bases, and 12 bases lay between the germline ends. The CDR3 nucleotides read TGTGCCAGTAGTATAGATCCACAGTCGGTCACTGAAGCTTTCTTT. The encoded protein is CASSIDPQSVTEAFF.

This clonotype was observed a few times. The chain has TRBV15 and TRBJ2-3; TRBD2 matches at 7 bases. The CDR3 sequence is 15 residues long. The V and J ends lost 5 bases and 4 bases, in that order; junction bases with no gene match: 9. The germline gives CDR1 LNHNV, CDR2 YYDKDF (reference sequence). This chain's CDR3 is CATSPRREGPDTQYF. The CDR3 nucleotides are TGTGCCACCAGCCCCCGTAGGGAGGGGCCAGATACGCAGTATTTT.

The chain couples TRBV3-1 to TRBJ2-3; 12 positions agree with TRBD2. Per the germline V gene, CDR1 is LGHDT and CDR2 is YNNKEL (reference sequence). The CDR3 is 17 residues long. Germline trimming cut 0 bases from V and 11 bases from J; bases unmatched to any gene: 12. In nucleotides, the CDR3 is TGTGCCAGCAGCCAAGAGAAGAAGGGGCTAGCGGGGGGGCAGCAGTATTTT. Its translation: CASSQEKKGLAGGQQYF.

This clonotype has a handful of counts. The CDR3 bases are TGTGCCAGCAGCAACAGGGGGCTCGGCTATGGCTACACCTTC. Translation: CASSNRGLGYGYTF. The chain couples TRBV6-1 to TRBJ1-2, with 9 bases lining up with TRBD1. V was pared by 6 bases and J by 4 bases, with 6 bases of the junction left unmatched. This CDR3 contains 14 residues. Germline CDR1 is MNHNS and CDR2 is SASEGT.

This clonotype has only a few counts. The gene calls are TRBV14 and TRBJ2-1; 7 bases line up with TRBD2. The CDR3 length is 12 residues. Germline CDR1 reads SGHDN; CDR2 reads FVKESK. Losses at the gene ends were 8 bases for V and 10 bases for J; bases not matched to a gene: 8. The CDR3 sequence: CASGAGVGEQFF. CDR3 DNA sequence: TGTGCCAGCGGGGCGGGAGTTGGCGAGCAGTTCTTC.

The V and J genes are TRBV20-1 and TRBJ1-6; unclear D gene. The V end was cut by 7 bases, the J end by 14 bases, with 12 bases between. Germline V gives CDR1 DFQATT, CDR2 SNEGSKA (reference sequence). The CDR3 contains 10 residues. The CDR3 bases are TGCAGTGTGTTTAGTGGGGCCCTCCACTTT. Translating it yields CSVFSGALHF.

J is TRBJ2-5 and V is TRBV29-1; 9 positions match TRBD1. This CDR3 has 12 residues. The germline V gene has CDR1 SQVTM and CDR2 ANQGSEA. Trimming cost V 7 bases and J 5 bases; bases outside gene matches: 5. CDR3 sequence: CSAGQGTETQYF. CDR3 sequence (DNA): TGCAGCGCCGGACAGGGGACGGAGACCCAGTACTTC.

This clonotype was picked up a small number of times. V is TRBV6-1 and J is TRBJ1-2, with a weak D call TRBD1 (6 bases). Trimming removed 5 bases from V and 8 bases from J, with 21 bases in between. The CDR3 loop spans 15 amino acids. CDR1 and CDR2 from the germline V gene are MNHNS and SASEGT. CDR3 bases: TGTGCCAGCAGTCCGAGCGCAGGGGAATTGAGCGGCTACACCTTC. Amino acids: CASSPSAGELSGYTF.

There are many counts of this clonotype. The chain has TRBV7-2 and TRBJ1-2; D uncertain. The germline V gene has CDR1 SGHTA and CDR2 FQGNSA. Trimming shortened V by 1 base and J by 8 bases, and 11 bases separated the two germline ends. The CDR3 covers 13 residues. For the CDR3, the DNA is TGTGCCAGCAGCTTAGACTGGCGGCGAGGCTACACCTTC. The encoded protein is CASSLDWRRGYTF. The whole variable domain, filled in from reference TRBV7-2 and TRBJ1-2, reads GAGVSQSPSNKVTEKGKDVELRCDPISGHTALYWYRQSLGQGLEFLIYFQGNSAPDKSGLPSDRFSAERTGGSVSTLTIQRTQQEDSAVYLCASSLDWRRGYTFGSGTRLTVV.

This clonotype showed up many times. V gene TRBV6-4 combines with J gene TRBJ2-1; 8 positions match TRBD2. This CDR3 is built from 14 residues. Germline V lookup: CDR1 MRHNA, CDR2 SNTAGT. V lost 6 bases, J lost 5 bases, and 6 bases stayed unmatched. CDR3: CASSPPGLDNEQFF. The CDR3 DNA reads as TGTGCCAGCAGCCCACCGGGACTAGACAATGAGCAGTTCTTC.

This clonotype was counted many times. This chain joins TRBV20-1 and TRBJ2-1; D may match TRBD1 or TRBD2 (5 bases each). Trimming pared 6 bases from V and 6 bases from J, leaving 24 bases between. CDR3 length: 16 residues. Germline CDR1 reads DFQATT; CDR2 reads SNEGSKA (reference sequence). The CDR3 DNA follows: TGCAGTGCCAAGGGGTTTGGAGGAATAAAGGGCAATGAGCAGTTCTTC. This sequence encodes CSAKGFGGIKGNEQFF.

The chain links TRBV21-1 to TRBJ2-3; TRBD1 reflects the table's D call only, with no check against the DNA. TRBV21-1 is termed a pseudogene. The CDR3 totals 15 residues. For the CDR3, the DNA is TGTGCCAGCACCAAGACATCCCGAAGCACAGATACGCAGTATTTT. This sequence encodes CASTKTSRSTDTQYF.